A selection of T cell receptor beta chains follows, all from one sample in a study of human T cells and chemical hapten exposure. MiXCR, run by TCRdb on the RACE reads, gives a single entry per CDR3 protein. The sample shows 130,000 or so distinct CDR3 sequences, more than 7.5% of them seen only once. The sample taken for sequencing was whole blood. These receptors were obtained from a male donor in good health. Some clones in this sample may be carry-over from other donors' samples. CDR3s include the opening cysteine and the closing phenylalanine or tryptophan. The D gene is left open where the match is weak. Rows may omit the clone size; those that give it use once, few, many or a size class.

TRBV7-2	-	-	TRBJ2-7	TGTGCCAGCAGCTTATCTGAGGGAAGCTCCTACGAGCAGTACTTC	CASSLSEGSSYEQYF
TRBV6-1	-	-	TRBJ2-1	TGTGCCAGCAGTGAAAGGGTAACCTACAATGAGCAGTTCTTC	CASSERVTYNEQFF
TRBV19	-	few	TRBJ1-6	TGTGCCAGTAGTATAGTTGGTTCACCCCTCCACTTT	CASSIVGSPLHF
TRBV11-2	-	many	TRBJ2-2	TGTGCCAGCAGCTTATGGGAGACTAACACCGGGGAGCTGTTTTTT	CASSLWETNTGELFF
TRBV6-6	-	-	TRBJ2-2	TGTGCCAGCAGTTCGAGACGGCCGGCCACCGGGGAGCTGTTTTTT	CASSSRRPATGELFF
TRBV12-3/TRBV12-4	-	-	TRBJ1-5	TGTGCCAGCACAACCAATAGCAATCAGCCCCAGCATTTT	CASTTNSNQPQHF
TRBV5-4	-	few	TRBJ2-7	TGTGCCAGCAGCTTGCTGGACACAACCTACGAGCAGTACTTC	CASSLLDTTYEQYF
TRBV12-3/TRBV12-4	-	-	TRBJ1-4	TGTGCCAGCACCGAAGGGAGCGAAAAACTGTTTTTT	CASTEGSEKLFF
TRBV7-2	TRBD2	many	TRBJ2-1	TGTGCCAGCAGCACTCCCCGGGGCCCGGGACTAGGGGGCTACAATGAGCAGTTCTTC	CASSTPRGPGLGGYNEQFF
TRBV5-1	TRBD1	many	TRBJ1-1	TGCGCCAGCACGTCACAGGGGGAAGCTTTCTTT	CASTSQGEAFF
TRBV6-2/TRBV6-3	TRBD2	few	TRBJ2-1	TGTGCCAGCAGTCTTCAGCGGGGGGGTTCCTACAATGAGCAGTTCTTC	CASSLQRGGSYNEQFF
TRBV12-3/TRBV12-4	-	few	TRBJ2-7	TGTGCCAGCAGTTTCACAGGTGTCCCCTACGAGCAGTACTTC	CASSFTGVPYEQYF